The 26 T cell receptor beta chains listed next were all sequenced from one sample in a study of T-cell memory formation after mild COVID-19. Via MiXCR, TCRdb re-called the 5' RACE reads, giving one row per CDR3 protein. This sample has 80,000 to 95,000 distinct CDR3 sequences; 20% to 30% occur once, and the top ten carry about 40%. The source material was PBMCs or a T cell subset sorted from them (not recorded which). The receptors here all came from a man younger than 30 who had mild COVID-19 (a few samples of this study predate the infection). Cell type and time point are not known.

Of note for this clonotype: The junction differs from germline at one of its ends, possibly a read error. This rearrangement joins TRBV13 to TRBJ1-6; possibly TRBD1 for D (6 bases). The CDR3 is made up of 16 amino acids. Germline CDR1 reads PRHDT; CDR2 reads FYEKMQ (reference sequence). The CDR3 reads CASSLAPGAYNSPLHF. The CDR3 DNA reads TGTGCCAGCAGTTTAGCCCCAGGGGCCTATAATTCACCCCTCCACTTT.

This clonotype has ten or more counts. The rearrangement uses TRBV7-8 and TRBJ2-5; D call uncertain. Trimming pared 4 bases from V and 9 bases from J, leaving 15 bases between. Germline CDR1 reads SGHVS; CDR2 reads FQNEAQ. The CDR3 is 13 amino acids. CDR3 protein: CASSSASLNAQYF. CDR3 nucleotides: TGTGCCAGCAGCTCAGCCTCCCTGAATGCCCAGTACTTC.

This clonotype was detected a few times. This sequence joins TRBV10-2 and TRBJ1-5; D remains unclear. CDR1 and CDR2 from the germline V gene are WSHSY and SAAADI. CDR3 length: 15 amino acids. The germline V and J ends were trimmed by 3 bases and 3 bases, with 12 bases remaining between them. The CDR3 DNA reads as TGCGCCAGCAGTGATTCTCTCGGGCTCAATCAGCCCCAGCATTTT. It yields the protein CASSDSLGLNQPQHF.

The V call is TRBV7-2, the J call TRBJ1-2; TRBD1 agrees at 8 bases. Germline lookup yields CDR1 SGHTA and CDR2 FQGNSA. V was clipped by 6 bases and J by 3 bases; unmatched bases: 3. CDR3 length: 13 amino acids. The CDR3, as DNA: TGTGCCAGCAGGTCGACAGGGGACTATGGCTACACCTTC. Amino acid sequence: CASRSTGDYGYTF.

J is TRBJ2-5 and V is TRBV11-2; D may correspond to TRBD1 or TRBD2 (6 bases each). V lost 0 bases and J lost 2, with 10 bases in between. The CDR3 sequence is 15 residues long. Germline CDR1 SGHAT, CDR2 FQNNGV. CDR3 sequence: CASSLDWGAQETQYF. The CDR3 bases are TGTGCCAGCAGCTTAGATTGGGGGGCTCAAGAGACCCAGTACTTC.

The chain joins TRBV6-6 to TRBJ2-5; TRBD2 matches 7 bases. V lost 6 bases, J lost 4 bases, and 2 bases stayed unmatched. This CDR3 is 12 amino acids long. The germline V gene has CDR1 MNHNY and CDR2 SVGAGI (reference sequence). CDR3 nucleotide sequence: TGTGCCAGCAGCTCGGGGGGAGAGACCCAGTACTTC. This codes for CASSSGGETQYF.

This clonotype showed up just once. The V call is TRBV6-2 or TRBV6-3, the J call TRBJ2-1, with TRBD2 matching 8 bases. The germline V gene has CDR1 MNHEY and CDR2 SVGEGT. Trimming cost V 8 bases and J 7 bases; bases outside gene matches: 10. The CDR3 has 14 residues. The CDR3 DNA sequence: TGTGCCAGCCGGGGGGGGCCCGTGATTAATGAGCAGTTCTTC. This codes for CASRGGPVINEQFF.

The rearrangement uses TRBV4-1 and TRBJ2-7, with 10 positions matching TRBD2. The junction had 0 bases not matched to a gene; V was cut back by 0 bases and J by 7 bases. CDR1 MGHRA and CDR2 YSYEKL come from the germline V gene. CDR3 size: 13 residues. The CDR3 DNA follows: TGCGCCAGCAGCCAAGATAGCGGGGGGGAGCAGTACGTC. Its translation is CASSQDSGGEQYV.

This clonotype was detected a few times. The CDR3 coding sequence is TGTGCCAGCAGCTTAGCTTCAGGGGCGGTCGGGGAGCTGTTTTTT. Encoded protein: CASSLASGAVGELFF. This sequence joins TRBV7-8 and TRBJ2-2, with D tentatively TRBD1 (6 bases). V lost 0 bases and J 7 bases, leaving 12 bases between the germline ends. This CDR3 has 15 residues. CDR1 SGHVS and CDR2 FQNEAQ come from the germline V gene.

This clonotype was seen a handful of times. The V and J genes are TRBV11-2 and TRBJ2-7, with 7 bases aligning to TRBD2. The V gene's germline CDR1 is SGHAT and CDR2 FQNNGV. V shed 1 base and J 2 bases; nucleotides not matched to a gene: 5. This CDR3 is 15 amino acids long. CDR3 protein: CASSLGGTTAYEQYF. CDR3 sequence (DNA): TGTGCCAGCAGCTTAGGAGGGACTACCGCCTACGAGCAGTACTTC.

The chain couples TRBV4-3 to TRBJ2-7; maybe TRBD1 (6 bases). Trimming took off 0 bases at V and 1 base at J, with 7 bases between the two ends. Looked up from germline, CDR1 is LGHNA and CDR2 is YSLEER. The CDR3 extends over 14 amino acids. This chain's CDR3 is CASSQDDRSYEQYF. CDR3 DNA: TGCGCCAGCAGCCAAGACGACAGGTCCTACGAGCAGTACTTC.

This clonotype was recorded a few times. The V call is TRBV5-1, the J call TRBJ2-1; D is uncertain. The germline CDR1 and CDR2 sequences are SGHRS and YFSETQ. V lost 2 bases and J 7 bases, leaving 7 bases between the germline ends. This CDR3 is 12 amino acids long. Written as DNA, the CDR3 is TGCGCCAGCAGCTTAGGAACTAATGAGCAGTTCTTC. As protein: CASSLGTNEQFF.

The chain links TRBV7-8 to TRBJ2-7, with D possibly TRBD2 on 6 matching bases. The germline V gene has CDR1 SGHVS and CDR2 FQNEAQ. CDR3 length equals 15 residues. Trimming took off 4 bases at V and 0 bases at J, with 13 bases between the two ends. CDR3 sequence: CASSSEGRSSYEQYV. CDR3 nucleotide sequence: TGTGCCAGCAGCTCGGAGGGACGGAGCTCCTACGAGCAGTACGTC.

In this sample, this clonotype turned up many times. The CDR3 protein is CASSQVYYSTGPQYF. In nucleotides, the CDR3 is TGCGCCAGCAGCCAAGTCTACTACTCCACGGGGCCCCAGTACTTC. The chain is built from TRBV4-1 and TRBJ2-5, with D possibly being TRBD1 or TRBD2 (5 bases each). This CDR3 comprises 15 residues. Germline CDR1 and CDR2: MGHRA and YSYEKL. V lost 1 base to trimming and J lost 9 bases, with 18 bases between them.

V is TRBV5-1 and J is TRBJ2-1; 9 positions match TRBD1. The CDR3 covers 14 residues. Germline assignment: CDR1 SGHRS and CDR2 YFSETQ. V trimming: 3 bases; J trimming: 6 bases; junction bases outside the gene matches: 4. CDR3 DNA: TGCGCCAGCAGCTCGCCGGACAGGGGCAATGAGCAGTTCTTC. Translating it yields CASSSPDRGNEQFF.

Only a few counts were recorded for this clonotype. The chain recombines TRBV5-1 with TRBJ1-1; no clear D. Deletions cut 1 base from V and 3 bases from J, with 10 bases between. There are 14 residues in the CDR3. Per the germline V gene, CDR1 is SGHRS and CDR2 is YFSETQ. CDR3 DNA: TGCGCCAGCAGCTTGTATCGGGATGACACTGAAGCTTTCTTT. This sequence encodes CASSLYRDDTEAFF.

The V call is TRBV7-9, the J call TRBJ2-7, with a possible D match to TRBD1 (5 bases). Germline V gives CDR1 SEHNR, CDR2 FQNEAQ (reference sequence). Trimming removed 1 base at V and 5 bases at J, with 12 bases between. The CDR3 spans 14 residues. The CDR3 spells CASSLDRTTDEQYF. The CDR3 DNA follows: TGTGCCAGCAGCTTAGATCGGACAACTGACGAGCAGTACTTC.

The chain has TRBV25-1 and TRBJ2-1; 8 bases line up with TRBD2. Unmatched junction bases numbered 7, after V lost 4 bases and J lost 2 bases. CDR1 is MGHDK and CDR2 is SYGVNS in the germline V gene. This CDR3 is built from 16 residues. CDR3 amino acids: CASSGSGGLAYNEQFF. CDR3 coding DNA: TGTGCCAGCAGTGGGTCGGGGGGGCTTGCCTACAATGAGCAGTTCTTC.

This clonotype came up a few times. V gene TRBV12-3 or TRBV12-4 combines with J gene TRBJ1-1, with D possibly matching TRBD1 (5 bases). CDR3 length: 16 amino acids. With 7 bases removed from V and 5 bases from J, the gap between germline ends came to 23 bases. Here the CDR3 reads CASISPGDALGTEAFF. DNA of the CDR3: TGTGCCAGCATCTCTCCCGGGGACGCCTTGGGGACTGAAGCTTTCTTT.

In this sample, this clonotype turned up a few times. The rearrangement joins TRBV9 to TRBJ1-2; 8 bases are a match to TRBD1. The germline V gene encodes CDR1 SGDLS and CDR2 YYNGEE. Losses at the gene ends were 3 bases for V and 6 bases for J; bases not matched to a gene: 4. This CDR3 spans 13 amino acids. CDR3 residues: CASSDRTGNGYTF. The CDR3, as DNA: TGTGCCAGCAGCGATCGGACAGGGAATGGCTACACCTTC.

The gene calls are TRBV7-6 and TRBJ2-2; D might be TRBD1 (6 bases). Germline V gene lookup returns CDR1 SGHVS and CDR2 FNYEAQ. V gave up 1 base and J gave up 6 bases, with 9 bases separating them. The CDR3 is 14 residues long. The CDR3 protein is CASSLDRDAGELFF. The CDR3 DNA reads TGTGCCAGCAGCTTAGACAGGGATGCCGGGGAGCTGTTTTTT.

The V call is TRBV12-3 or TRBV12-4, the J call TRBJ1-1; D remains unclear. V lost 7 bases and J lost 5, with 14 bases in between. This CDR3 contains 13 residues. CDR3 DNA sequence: TGTGCCAGCACCTCAAGTCTTCTTACTGAAGCTTTCTTT. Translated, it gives CASTSSLLTEAFF.

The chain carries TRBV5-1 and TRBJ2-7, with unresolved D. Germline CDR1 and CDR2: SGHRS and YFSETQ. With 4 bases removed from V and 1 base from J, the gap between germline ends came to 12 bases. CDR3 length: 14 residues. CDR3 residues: CASSPPSRSYEQYF. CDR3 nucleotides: TGCGCCAGCAGCCCGCCGTCGAGATCCTACGAGCAGTACTTC.

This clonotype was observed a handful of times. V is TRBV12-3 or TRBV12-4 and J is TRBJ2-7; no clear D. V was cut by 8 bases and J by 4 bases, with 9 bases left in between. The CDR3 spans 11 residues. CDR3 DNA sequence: TGTGCCAGCCAATCCGGGTACGAGCAGTACTTC. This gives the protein CASQSGYEQYF.

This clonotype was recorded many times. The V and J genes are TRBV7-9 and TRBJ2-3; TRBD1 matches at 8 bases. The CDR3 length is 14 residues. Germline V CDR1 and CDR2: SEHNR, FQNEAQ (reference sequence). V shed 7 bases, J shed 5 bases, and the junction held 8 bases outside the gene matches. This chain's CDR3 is CASIPTGEEDTQYF. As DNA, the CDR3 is TGTGCCAGCATCCCGACAGGGGAAGAAGATACGCAGTATTTT. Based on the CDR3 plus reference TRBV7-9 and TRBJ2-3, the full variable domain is DTGVSQNPRHKITKRGQNVTFRCDPISEHNRLYWYRQTLGQGPEFLTYFQNEAQLEKSRLLSDRFSAERPKGSFSTLEIQRTEQGDSAMYLCASIPTGEEDTQYFGPGTRLTVL.

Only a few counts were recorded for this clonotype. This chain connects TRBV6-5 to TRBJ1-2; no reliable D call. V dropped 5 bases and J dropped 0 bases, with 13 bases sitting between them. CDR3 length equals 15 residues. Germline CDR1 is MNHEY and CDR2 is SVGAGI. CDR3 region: CASSRGLFANYGYTF. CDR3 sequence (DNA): TGTGCCAGCAGTCGCGGACTGTTCGCTAACTATGGCTACACCTTC.